Below, 14 T cell receptor beta chains from the same sample are listed, as sequenced in a study of glioma-infiltrating T cells. Amplification of TCR alpha and beta CDR3 regions from RNA used iRepertoire nested multiplex PCR. MiXCR was run by TCRdb on the multiplex PCR reads, yielding one entry per CDR3 protein. The sample gives about 410,000 distinct CDR3 sequences, 41% of which show up once; around 12% is in the top ten. What was sequenced was glioma tissue, nonneoplastic brain tissue, or PBMCs (not recorded which). Receptors were obtained from a human donor with low-grade glioma or glioblastoma, undergoing nonglioma brain surgery, or in good health (not recorded which).

This clonotype came up a few times. The chain recombines TRBV28 with TRBJ2-5, with 7 bases matching TRBD1. CDR3 size: 15 residues. The V gene end was trimmed by 6 bases and the J gene end by 5 bases; junction bases not matched to a gene: 12. Germline V CDR1 and CDR2: MDHEN, SYDVKM. The CDR3 spells CASRSRGQPGETQYF. The CDR3 DNA reads TGTGCCAGCAGGTCGAGGGGGCAACCGGGGGAGACCCAGTACTTC.

The gene calls are TRBV11-3 and TRBJ2-1; either TRBD1 or TRBD2 may fit D (6 bases each). CDR1 and CDR2 (germline): SGHNT, YENEEA. Trimming shortened V by 2 bases and J by 3 bases, and 11 bases separated the two germline ends. The CDR3 has 15 amino acids. In DNA, the CDR3 is TGTGCCAGCAGCTTAAAGGGGGGTGGCTACAATGAGCAGTTCTTC. Amino acid sequence: CASSLKGGGYNEQFF.

The rearrangement uses TRBV7-2 and TRBJ2-2; D is unclear. CDR3 length equals 13 residues. V was pared by 5 bases and J by 4 bases, with 8 bases between. CDR1 and CDR2 from the germline V gene are SGHTA and FQGNSA. This CDR3 reads CASSTQTTGELFF. Written as DNA, the CDR3 is TGTGCCAGCAGCACTCAGACCACCGGGGAGCTGTTTTTT.

Concerning this clonotype itself: This clone may be a read error of a much larger clone one base away. The CDR3 sequence is CAGSRQVGTEAFF. The CDR3 DNA sequence: TGTGCCGGCAGTCGACAGGTTGGGACTGAAGCTTTCTTT. The chain employs TRBV27 and TRBJ1-1; D is possibly TRBD1 (6 bases). Per the germline V gene, CDR1 is MNHEY and CDR2 is SMNVEV (reference sequence). The CDR3 runs 13 residues.

Turning to this clonotype: This clone may be a read error of a much larger clone one base away. This sequence joins TRBV6-2 or TRBV6-3 and TRBJ2-1; D gene ambiguous. The V gene lost 6 bases and the J gene lost 10 bases, with 19 bases spanning the gap. CDR3 length: 14 residues. The V gene's germline CDR1 is MNHEY and CDR2 SVGEGT. CDR3: CASSQDGPLDEQFF. The CDR3 DNA follows: TGTGCCAGCAGCCAAGACGGACCCTTGGACGAGCAGTTCTTC.

Of note for this clonotype: This clone may be a read error of a much larger clone one base away. The chain joins TRBV27 to TRBJ2-7, with 7 positions matching TRBD2. CDR1 is MNHEY and CDR2 is SMNVEV in the germline V gene (reference sequence). This CDR3 has 16 amino acids. Trimming at V came to 5 bases and at J to 7 bases, leaving 17 bases not matched to a gene. Here the CDR3 reads CASSPGLEGPYNEQYF. The CDR3 DNA sequence: TGTGCCAGCAGTCCCGGACTAGAAGGGCCATACAATGAGCAGTACTTC.

In this sample, this clonotype turned up a few times. This chain connects TRBV30 to TRBJ1-1; D might be TRBD1 (6 bases). CDR3 length equals 13 residues. Trimming removed 1 base at V and 1 base at J, with 7 bases between. Germline CDR1 and CDR2: GTSNPN and SVGIG (reference sequence). The CDR3 region is CAWSARGNTEAFF. The DNA for the CDR3 is TGTGCCTGGAGTGCCAGGGGGAACACTGAAGCTTTCTTT.

This clonotype was seen a handful of times. The chain is built from TRBV9 and TRBJ2-3, with TRBD2 matching 8 bases. The CDR3 length is 17 residues. Per germline, CDR1 SGDLS and CDR2 YYNGEE. The V segment lost 4 bases and the J segment 0 bases; nucleotides outside the gene matches: 10. The CDR3 region has the DNA TGTGCCAGCAGCCCCTTTGCGACTAGCGTTAGCACAGATACGCAGTATTTT. The encoded protein is CASSPFATSVSTDTQYF.

This chain uses TRBV6-5 with TRBJ2-7; 8 nucleotides agree with TRBD2. Losses at the gene ends were 5 bases for V and 11 bases for J; bases not matched to a gene: 20. This CDR3 is 16 amino acids long. Germline CDR1 is MNHEY and CDR2 is SVGAGI. The CDR3 sequence is CASSTALTSARPEKYF. The CDR3 DNA reads TGTGCCAGCAGTACCGCTCTGACTAGCGCCAGACCGGAGAAGTACTTC.

This clonotype turned up a few times. The chain is built from TRBV5-4 and TRBJ1-1, with TRBD1 matching over 7 bases. In germline, CDR1 is SGHNT, CDR2 YYREEE (reference sequence). The V and J ends lost 4 bases and 0 bases, in that order; junction bases with no gene match: 6. The CDR3 consists of 15 residues. The CDR3 sequence is CASSLDRALNTEAFF. The DNA for the CDR3 is TGTGCCAGCAGCCTTGACAGGGCTCTGAACACTGAAGCTTTCTTT.

This clonotype came up a few times. The chain recombines TRBV24-1 with TRBJ1-5, with D uncertain. The CDR3 extends over 12 amino acids. With 3 bases removed from V and 10 bases from J, the gap between germline ends came to 9 bases. In germline, CDR1 is KGHDR, CDR2 SFDVKD. CDR3 DNA sequence: TGTGCCACCAGTGATGAACAGACACCCCAGCATTTT. Its translation is CATSDEQTPQHF.

The chain recombines TRBV7-9 with TRBJ1-1; tentative D call: TRBD1 (5 bases). V gave up 5 bases and J gave up 3 bases, with 13 bases separating them. Germline V gene lookup returns CDR1 SEHNR and CDR2 FQNEAQ (reference sequence). The CDR3 consists of 14 residues. This CDR3 reads CASSGGSRDTEAFF. CDR3 DNA: TGTGCCAGCAGCGGGGGGAGCCGGGACACTGAAGCTTTCTTT.

Worth noting for this clonotype: A single base separates this from a much larger clone, so it may be a read error. The V gene is TRBV27, the J gene TRBJ2-1; 8 nucleotides align to TRBD2. This CDR3 region has 17 residues. V lost 4 bases and J lost 6; bases outside the gene matches: 14. CDR1 is MNHEY, CDR2 SMNVEV, per germline (reference sequence). CDR3 DNA sequence: TGTGCCAGCAGTTCTACCCGACTAGCGACAGATGTCAATGAGCAGTTCTTC. Amino acids: CASSSTRLATDVNEQFF.

Many counts were recorded for this clonotype. The V and J genes are TRBV27 and TRBJ2-2; the D is unclear. The V end lost 1 base, the J end lost 6 bases, and 6 bases lay between the germline ends. CDR1 is MNHEY, CDR2 SMNVEV, per germline (reference sequence). The CDR3 is made up of 13 amino acids. CDR3 protein: CASSLFSPGELFF. The CDR3 DNA is TGTGCCAGCAGTTTATTTTCCCCCGGGGAGCTGTTTTTT.